The sequence of this TCR beta chain was determined in a study of control samples from healthy donors and cancer patients. Per germline, CDR1 MNHEY and CDR2 SVGAGI. The J segment lost 4 bases and the V segment lost 2 bases, leaving 3 bases of the junction unmatched. The CDR3 totals 14 residues. Sequencing used immunoSEQ multiplex PCR; TCRdb keeps in-frame clones, though not all of them. The sample yields under 450,000 clones, roughly 90% seen once. The sequence came from a middle-aged man with head and neck cancer. The chain employs TRBV6-5 and TRBJ1-1; TRBD1 matches at 8 bases. Material: PBMCs. The CDR3 is CASSYQGAATEAFF. For the CDR3, the DNA is TGTGCCAGCAGTTACCAGGGGGCAGCCACTGAAGCTTTCTTT.